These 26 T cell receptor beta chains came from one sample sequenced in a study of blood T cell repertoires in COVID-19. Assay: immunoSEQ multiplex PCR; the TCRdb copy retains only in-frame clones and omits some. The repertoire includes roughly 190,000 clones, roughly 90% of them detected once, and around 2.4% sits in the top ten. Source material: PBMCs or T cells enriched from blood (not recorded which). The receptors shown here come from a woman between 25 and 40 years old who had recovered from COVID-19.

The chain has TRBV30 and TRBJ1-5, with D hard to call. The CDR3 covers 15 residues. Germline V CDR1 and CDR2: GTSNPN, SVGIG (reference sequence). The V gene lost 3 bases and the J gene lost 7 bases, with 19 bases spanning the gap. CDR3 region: CAWSAQAIYGQPQHF. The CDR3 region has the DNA TGTGCCTGGAGCGCTCAGGCTATATATGGGCAGCCCCAGCATTTT.

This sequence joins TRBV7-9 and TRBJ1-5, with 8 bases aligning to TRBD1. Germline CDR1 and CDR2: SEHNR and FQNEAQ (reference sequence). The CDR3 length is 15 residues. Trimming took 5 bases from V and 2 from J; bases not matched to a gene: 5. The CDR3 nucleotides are TGTGCCAGCAGCCAGCAGGGGGCGGGCAATCAGCCCCAGCATTTT. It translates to CASSQQGAGNQPQHF. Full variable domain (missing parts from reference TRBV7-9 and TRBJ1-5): DTGVSQNPRHKITKRGQNVTFRCDPISEHNRLYWYRQTLGQGPEFLTYFQNEAQLEKSRLLSDRFSAERPKGSFSTLEIQRTEQGDSAMYLCASSQQGAGNQPQHFGDGTRLSIL.

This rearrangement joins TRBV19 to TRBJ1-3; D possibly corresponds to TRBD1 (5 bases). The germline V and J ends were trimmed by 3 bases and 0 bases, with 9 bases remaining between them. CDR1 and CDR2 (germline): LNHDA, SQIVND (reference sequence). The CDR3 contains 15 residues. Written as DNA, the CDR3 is TGTGCCAGTAGTATGGGACTCAGCTCTGGAAACACCATATATTTT. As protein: CASSMGLSSGNTIYF.

This CDR3 reads CASSFGQGFAELSNQPQHF. The CDR3 DNA reads as TGTGCCAGCAGCTTCGGGCAGGGCTTCGCTGAATTAAGCAATCAGCCCCAGCATTTT. The V and J genes are TRBV5-5 and TRBJ1-5, with D perhaps TRBD1 (5 bases). This CDR3 comprises 19 residues. Per the germline V gene, CDR1 is SGHKS and CDR2 is YYEKEE (reference sequence). The V end was cut by 2 bases, the J end by 1 base, with 22 bases between.

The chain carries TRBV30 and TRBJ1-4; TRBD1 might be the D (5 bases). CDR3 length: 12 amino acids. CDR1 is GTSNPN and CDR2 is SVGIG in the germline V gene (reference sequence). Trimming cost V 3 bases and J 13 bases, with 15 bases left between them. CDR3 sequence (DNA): TGTGCCTGGAGGCCAGCAGCGGGACGACTGTTTTTT. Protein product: CAWRPAAGRLFF.

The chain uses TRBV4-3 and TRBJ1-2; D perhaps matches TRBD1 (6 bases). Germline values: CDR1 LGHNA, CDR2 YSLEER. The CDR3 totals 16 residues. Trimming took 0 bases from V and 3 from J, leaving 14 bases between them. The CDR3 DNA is TGCGCCAGCAGCCAAGATAGGGGGGGTAAGGACTATGGCTACACCTTC. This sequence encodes CASSQDRGGKDYGYTF.

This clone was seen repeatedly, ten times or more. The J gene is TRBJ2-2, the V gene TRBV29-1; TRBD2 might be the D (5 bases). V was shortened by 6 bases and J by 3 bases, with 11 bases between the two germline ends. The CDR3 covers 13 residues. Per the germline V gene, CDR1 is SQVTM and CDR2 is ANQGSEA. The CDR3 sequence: CSVDGRDTGELFF. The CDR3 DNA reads TGCAGCGTCGACGGGCGGGACACCGGGGAGCTGTTTTTT.

The CDR3, as DNA: TGTGCCAGCAGCCAGGGACAGTCTAACTATGGCTACACCTTC. This codes for CASSQGQSNYGYTF. The J gene is TRBJ1-2, the V gene TRBV3-1 (or the pseudogene TRBV3-2), with TRBD1 matching 7 bases. This CDR3 comprises 14 residues. The ends lost 3 bases at V and 0 bases at J; junction bases unmatched: 1. CDR1 is LGHDT, CDR2 YNNKEL, per germline (reference sequence).

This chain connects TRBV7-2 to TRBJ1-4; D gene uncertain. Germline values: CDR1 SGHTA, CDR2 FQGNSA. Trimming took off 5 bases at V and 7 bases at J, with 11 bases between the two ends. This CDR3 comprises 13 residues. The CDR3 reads CASSTGEGEKLFF. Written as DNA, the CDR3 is TGTGCCAGCAGCACCGGGGAAGGTGAAAAACTGTTTTTT.

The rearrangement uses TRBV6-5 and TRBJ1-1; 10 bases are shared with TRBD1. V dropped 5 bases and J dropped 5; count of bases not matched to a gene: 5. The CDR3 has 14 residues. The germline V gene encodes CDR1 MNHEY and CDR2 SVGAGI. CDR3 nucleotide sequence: TGTGCCAGCAGTAAGGACAGGGGGAATACTGAAGCTTTCTTT. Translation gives CASSKDRGNTEAFF.

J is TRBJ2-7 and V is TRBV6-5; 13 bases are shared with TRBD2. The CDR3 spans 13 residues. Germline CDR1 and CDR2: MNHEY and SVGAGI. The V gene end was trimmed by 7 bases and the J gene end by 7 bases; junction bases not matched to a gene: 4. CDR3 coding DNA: TGTGCCAGCATACTAGCGGGAGGGTATGAGCAGTACTTC. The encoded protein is CASILAGGYEQYF.

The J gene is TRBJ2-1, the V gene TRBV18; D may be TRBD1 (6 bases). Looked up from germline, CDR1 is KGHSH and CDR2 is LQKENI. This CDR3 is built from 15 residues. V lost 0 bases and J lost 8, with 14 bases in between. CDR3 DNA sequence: TGTGCCAGCTCACCACCAACAGGGAGCGTTGATGAGCAGTTCTTC. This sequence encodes CASSPPTGSVDEQFF.

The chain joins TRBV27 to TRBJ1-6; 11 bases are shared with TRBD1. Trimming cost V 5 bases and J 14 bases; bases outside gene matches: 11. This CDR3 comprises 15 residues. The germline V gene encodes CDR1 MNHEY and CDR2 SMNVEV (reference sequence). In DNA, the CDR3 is TGTGCCAGCAGTCTTACTTCCGGGACAGGGGGGTCCCTCCACTTT. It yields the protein CASSLTSGTGGSLHF.

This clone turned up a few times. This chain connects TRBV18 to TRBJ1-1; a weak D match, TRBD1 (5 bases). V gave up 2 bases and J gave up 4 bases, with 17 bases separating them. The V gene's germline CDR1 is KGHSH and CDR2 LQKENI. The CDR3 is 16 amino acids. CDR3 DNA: TGTGCCAGCTCACCAGCCTACATGGGGGAGGGCACTGAAGCTTTCTTT. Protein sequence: CASSPAYMGEGTEAFF.

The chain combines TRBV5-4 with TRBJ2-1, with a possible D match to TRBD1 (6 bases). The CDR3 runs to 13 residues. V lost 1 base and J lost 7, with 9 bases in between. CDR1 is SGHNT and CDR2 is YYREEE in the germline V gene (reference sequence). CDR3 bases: TGTGCCAGCAGCTTGACAGGGTTGAATGAGCAGTTCTTC. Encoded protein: CASSLTGLNEQFF.

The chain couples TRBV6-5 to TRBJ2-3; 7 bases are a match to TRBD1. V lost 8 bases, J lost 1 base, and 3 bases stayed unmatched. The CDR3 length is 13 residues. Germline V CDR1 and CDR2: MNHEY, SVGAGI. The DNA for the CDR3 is TGTGCCAGCCGAACAGGGGGCACAGATACGCAGTATTTT. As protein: CASRTGGTDTQYF.

CDR3 loop: CASSAWTGESSGANVLTF. CDR3 coding DNA: TGCGCCAGCAGCGCGTGGACAGGGGAGAGCTCTGGGGCCAACGTCCTGACTTTC. The chain links TRBV5-1 to TRBJ2-6, with 9 positions matching TRBD1. V lost 4 bases to trimming and J lost 0 bases; unmatched junction nucleotides: 8. Looked up from germline, CDR1 is SGHRS and CDR2 is YFSETQ. The CDR3 has 18 residues. Variable domain in full (rest from reference TRBV5-1 and TRBJ2-6): KAGVTQTPRYLIKTRGQQVTLSCSPISGHRSVSWYQQTPGQGLQFLFEYFSETQRNKGNFPGRFSGRQFSNSRSEMNVSTLELGDSALYLCASSAWTGESSGANVLTFGAGSRLTVL.

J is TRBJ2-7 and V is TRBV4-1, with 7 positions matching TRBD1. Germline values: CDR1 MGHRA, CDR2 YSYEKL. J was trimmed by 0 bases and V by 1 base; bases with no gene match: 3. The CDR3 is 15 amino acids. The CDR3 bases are TGCGCCAGCAGCCAAGGAGGACAGGACTCCTACGAGCAGTACTTC. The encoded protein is CASSQGGQDSYEQYF.

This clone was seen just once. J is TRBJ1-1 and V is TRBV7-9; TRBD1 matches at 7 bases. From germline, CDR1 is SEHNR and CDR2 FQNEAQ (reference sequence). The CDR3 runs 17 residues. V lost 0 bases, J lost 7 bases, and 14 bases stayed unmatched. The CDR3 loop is CASSLAGGSGRQGEAFF. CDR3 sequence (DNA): TGTGCCAGCAGCTTAGCAGGCGGATCAGGGAGACAGGGTGAAGCTTTCTTT.

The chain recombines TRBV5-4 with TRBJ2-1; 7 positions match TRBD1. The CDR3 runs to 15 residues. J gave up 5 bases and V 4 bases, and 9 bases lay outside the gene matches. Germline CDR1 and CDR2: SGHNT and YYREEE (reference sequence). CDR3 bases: TGTGCCAGCAGCCCCTGGACAGGAGTACACAATGAGCAGTTCTTC. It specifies CASSPWTGVHNEQFF.

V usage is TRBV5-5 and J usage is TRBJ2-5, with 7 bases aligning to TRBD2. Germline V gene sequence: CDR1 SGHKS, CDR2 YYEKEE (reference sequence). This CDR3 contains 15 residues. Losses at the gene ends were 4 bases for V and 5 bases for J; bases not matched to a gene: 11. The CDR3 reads CASSPPGGALETQYF. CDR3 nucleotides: TGTGCCAGCAGCCCCCCGGGGGGTGCGCTCGAGACCCAGTACTTC.

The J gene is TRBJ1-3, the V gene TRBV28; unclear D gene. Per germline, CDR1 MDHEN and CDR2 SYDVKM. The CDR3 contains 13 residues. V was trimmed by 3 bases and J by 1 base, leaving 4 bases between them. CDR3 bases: TGTGCCAGCAGTTTGACATCTGGAAACACCATATATTTT. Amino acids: CASSLTSGNTIYF.

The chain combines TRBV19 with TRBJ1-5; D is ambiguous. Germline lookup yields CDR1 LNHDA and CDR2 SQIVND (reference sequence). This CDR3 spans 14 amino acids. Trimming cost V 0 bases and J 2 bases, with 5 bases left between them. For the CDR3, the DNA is TGTGCCAGTAGTATAGACCCGGGCAATCAGCCCCAGCATTTT. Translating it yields CASSIDPGNQPQHF.

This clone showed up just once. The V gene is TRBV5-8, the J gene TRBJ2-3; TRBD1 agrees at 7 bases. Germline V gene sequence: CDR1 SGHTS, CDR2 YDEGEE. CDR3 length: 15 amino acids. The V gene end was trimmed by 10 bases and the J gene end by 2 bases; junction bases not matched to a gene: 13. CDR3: CASLPGQSVTDTQYF. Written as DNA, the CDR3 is TGTGCCTCCCTTCCGGGACAGTCCGTCACAGATACGCAGTATTTT.

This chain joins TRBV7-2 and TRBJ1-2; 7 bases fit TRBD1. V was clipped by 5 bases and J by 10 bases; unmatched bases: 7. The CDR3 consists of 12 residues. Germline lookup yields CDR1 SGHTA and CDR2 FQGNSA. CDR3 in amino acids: CASSDREFAYTF. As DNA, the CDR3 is TGTGCCAGCAGCGACAGGGAGTTCGCCTACACCTTC.

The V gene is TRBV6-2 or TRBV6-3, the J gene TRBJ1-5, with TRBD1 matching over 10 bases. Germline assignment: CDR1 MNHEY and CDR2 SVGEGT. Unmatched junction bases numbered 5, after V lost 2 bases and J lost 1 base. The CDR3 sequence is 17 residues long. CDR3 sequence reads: CASSYGDRGFSNQPQHF. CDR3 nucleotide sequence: TGTGCCAGCAGTTACGGGGACAGGGGCTTCAGCAATCAGCCCCAGCATTTT.